This entry concerns a single T cell receptor beta chain. What it binds is not known. An end of the junction does not agree with germline; a read error may underlie this. These data originate in a study of human T cells and chemical hapten exposure. The study, taken as a whole, reports: With DPC sensitization, TCRs exceeding 1 in 1000 frequency showed no change.

The time point is: patch test 3, about 24 weeks after DPC sensitization. Specified treatment: therapeutic diphenylcyclopropenone sensitization with weekly scalp DPC. TCRdb re-analysed the RACE reads in MiXCR, keeping a single row per CDR3 protein. The sample includes over 80,000 distinct CDR3 sequences, about a tenth of them seen just once. In germline, CDR1 is MDHEN, CDR2 SYDVKM. The length of the CDR3 is 19 residues. The receptor was isolated from a woman aged 25 to 39 with alopecia areata. Some clones in this sample may be carry-over from other donors' samples. The chain couples TRBV28 to TRBJ2-5, with TRBD2 matching over 12 bases. The specimen was whole blood, collected in connection with sensitization to the hapten diphenylcyclopropenone (DPC). The CDR3 loop reads CASRLSVLTSGGRQETQYF. The CDR3 bases are TGTGCCAGCAGGTTATCCGTCCTCACTAGCGGGGGGAGACAAGAGACCCAGTACTTC.